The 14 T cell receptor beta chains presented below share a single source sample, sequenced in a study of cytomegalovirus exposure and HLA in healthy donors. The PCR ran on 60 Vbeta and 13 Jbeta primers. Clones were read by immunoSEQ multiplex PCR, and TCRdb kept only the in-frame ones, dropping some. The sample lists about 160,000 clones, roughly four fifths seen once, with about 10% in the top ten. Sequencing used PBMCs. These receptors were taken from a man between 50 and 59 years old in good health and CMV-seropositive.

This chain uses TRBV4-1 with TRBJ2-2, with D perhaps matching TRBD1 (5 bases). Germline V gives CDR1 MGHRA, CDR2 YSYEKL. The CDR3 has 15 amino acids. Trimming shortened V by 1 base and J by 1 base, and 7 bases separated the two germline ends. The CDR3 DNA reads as TGCGCCAGCAGCCAAGGGGGCCTGAACACCGGGGAGCTGTTTTTT. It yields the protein CASSQGGLNTGELFF.

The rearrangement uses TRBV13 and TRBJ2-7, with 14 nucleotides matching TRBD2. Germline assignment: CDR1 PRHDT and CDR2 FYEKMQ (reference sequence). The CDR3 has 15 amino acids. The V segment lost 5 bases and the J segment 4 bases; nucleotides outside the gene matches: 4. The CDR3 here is CASSRWTSGGYEQYF. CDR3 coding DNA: TGTGCCAGCAGCCGATGGACTAGCGGGGGGTACGAGCAGTACTTC.

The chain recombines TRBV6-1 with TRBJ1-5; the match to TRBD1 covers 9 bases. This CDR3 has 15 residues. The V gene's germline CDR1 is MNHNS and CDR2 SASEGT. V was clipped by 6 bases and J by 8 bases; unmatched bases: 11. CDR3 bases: TGTGCCAGCAGCCCCGGGACAGGGTTTTTTGAGCCCCAGCATTTT. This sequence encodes CASSPGTGFFEPQHF.

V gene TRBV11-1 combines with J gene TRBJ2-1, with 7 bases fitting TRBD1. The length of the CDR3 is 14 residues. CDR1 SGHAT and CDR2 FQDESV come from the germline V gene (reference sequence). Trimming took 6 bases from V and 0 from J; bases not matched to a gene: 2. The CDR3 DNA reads TGTGCCAGCAGGGACAGGCTCTCCTACAATGAGCAGTTCTTC. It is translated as CASRDRLSYNEQFF. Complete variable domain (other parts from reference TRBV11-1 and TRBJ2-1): EAEVAQSPRYKITEKSQAVAFWCDPISGHATLYWYRQILGQGPELLVQFQDESVVDDSQLPKDRFSAERLKGVDSTLKIQPAELGDSAMYLCASRDRLSYNEQFFGPGTRLTVL.

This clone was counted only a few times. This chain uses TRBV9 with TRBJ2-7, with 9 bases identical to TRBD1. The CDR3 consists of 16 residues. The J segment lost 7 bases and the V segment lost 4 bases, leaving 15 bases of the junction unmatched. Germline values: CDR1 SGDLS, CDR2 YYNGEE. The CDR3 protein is CASSIGQGTVWSEQYF. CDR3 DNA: TGTGCCAGCAGCATAGGACAGGGGACGGTTTGGTCGGAGCAGTACTTC.

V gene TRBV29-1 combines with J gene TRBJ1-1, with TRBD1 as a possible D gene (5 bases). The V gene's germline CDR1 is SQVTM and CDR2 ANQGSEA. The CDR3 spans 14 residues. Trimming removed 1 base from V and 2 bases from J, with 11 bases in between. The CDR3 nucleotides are TGCAGCGTTGAAGGGGGGGACGGAAACACTGAAGCTTTCTTT. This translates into CSVEGGDGNTEAFF. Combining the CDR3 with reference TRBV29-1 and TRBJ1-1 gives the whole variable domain SAVISQKPSRDICQRGTSLTIQCQVDSQVTMMFWYRQQPGQSLTLIATANQGSEATYESGFVIDKFPISRPNLTFSTLTVSNMSPEDSSIYLCSVEGGDGNTEAFFGQGTRLTVV.

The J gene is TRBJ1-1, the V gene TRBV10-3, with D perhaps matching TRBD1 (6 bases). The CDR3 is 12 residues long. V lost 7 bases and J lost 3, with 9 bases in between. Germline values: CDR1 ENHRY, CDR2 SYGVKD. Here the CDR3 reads CAINKGDTEAFF. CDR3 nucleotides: TGTGCCATCAATAAGGGGGACACTGAAGCTTTCTTT.

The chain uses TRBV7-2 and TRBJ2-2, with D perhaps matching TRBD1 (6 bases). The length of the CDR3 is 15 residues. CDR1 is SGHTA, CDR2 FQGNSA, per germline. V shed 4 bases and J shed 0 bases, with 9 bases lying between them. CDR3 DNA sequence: TGTGCCAGCAGCTCAAACAGGGCGAACACCGGGGAGCTGTTTTTT. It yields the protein CASSSNRANTGELFF.

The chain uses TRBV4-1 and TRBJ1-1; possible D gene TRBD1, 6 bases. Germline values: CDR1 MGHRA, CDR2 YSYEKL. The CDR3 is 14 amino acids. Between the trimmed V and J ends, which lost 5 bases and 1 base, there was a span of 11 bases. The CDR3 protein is CASSAQGWNTEAFF. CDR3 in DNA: TGCGCCAGCAGCGCTCAGGGGTGGAACACTGAAGCTTTCTTT.

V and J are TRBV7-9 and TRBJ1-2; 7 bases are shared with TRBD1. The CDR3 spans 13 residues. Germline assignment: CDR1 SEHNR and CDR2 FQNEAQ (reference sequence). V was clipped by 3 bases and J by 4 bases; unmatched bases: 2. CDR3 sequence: CASSFGQAYGYTF. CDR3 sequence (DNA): TGTGCCAGCAGCTTTGGACAGGCCTATGGCTACACCTTC.

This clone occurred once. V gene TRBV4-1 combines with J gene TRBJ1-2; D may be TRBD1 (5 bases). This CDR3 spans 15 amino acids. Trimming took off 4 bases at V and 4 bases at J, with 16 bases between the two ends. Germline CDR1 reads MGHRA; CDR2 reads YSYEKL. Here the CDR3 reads CASSPSPTVAYGYTF. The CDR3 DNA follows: TGCGCCAGCAGCCCTTCTCCGACAGTTGCCTATGGCTACACCTTC.

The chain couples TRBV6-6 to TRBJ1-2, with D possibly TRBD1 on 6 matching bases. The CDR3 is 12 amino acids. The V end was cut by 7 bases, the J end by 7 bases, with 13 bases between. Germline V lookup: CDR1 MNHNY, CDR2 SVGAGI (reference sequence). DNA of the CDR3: TGTGCCAGCAAACACAGGGTTGGTGGCTACACCTTC. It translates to CASKHRVGGYTF.

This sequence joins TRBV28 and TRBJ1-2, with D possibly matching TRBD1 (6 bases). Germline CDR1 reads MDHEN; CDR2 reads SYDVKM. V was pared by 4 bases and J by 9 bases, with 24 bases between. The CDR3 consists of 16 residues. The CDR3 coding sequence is TGTGCCAGCAGTTACTTAGGGGGAGGGCCTTTCGTCCGCTACACCTTC. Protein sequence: CASSYLGGGPFVRYTF.

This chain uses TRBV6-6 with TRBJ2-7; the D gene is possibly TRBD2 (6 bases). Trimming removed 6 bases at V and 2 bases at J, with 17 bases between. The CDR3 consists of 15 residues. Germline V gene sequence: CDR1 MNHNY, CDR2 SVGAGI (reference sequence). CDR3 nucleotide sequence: TGTGCCAGCAGCCCCACGGAGGGTCTGGCCTACGAGCAGTACTTC. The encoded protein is CASSPTEGLAYEQYF.